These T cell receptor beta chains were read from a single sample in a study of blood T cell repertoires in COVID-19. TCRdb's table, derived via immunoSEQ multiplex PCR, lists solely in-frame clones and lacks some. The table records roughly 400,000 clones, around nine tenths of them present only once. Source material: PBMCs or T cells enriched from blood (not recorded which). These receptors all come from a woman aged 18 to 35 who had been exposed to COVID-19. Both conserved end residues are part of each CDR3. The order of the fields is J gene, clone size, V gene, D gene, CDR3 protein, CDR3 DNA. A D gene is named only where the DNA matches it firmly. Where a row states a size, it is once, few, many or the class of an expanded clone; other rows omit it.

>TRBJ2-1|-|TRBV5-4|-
CASSGSGDASYNEQFF
TGTGCCAGCAGCGGGAGCGGAGATGCCTCCTACAATGAGCAGTTCTTC
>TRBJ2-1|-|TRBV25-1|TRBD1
CASSETGNYNEQFF
TGTGCCAGCAGTGAGACAGGGAACTACAATGAGCAGTTCTTC
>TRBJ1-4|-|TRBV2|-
CASSALAMANEKLFF
TGTGCCAGCAGTGCTTTGGCAATGGCTAATGAAAAACTGTTTTTT
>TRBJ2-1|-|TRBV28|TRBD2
CASSLQLAGGNNEQFF
TGTGCCAGCAGCCTTCAACTAGCGGGAGGAAACAATGAGCAGTTCTTC
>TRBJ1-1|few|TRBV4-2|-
CASSHFNLGVDTEAFF
TGTGCCAGCAGCCATTTTAATCTCGGGGTGGACACTGAAGCTTTCTTT
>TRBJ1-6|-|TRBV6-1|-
CASSEEAGRDNSPLHF
TGTGCCAGCAGTGAAGAGGCAGGGAGGGATAATTCACCCCTCCACTTT
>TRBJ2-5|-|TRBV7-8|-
CASSLGGPETQYF
TGTGCCAGCAGCTTGGGGGGTCCGGAGACCCAGTACTTC
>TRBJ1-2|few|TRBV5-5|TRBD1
CASSLGTGYDGYTF
TGTGCCAGCAGCTTGGGGACAGGGTATGATGGCTACACCTTC
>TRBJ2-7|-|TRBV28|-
CASSPRHLLSYEQYF
TGTGCCAGCAGTCCCCGACATCTGCTCTCCTACGAGCAGTACTTC
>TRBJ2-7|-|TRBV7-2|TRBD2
CASSVGLAGAYEQYF
TGTGCCAGCAGCGTAGGACTAGCGGGGGCCTACGAGCAGTACTTC
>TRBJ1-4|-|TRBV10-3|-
CAISRTVNEKLFF
TGTGCCATCAGTCGGACAGTTAATGAAAAACTGTTTTTT
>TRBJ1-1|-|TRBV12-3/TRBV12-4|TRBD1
CASSVTGWTEAFF
TGTGCCAGCAGTGTGACAGGGTGGACTGAAGCTTTCTTT
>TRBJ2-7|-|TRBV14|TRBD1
CASSLRDRGHEQYF
TGTGCCAGCAGCCTTAGGGACAGGGGACACGAGCAGTACTTC
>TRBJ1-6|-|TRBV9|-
CASSDRTDRYEPPLHF
TGTGCCAGCAGCGACAGGACGGACCGCTATGAGCCACCCCTCCACTTT
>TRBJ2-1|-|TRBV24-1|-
CASRVRGSAYNEQFF
TGTGCCAGCAGGGTACGGGGGTCTGCCTACAATGAGCAGTTCTTC